These 19 T cell receptor beta chains came from one sample sequenced in a study of shared clonotypes between healthy human individuals. Profiled with immunoSEQ multiplex PCR; TCRdb holds only in-frame clones, not every one. The top ten hold 0.36% of the sample, which has 2,500,000 or so clones, 80% to 95% seen once. Sequencing was carried out using naive CD4+ T cells from PBMCs. Indicated subset: CD45RA+ positively selected. The source of these receptors is a man younger than 35 in good health. Some clones in this sample may be carry-over from other donors' samples.

V and J are TRBV10-2 and TRBJ2-1; 15 positions agree with TRBD2. The CDR3 runs to 17 residues. V was pared by 8 bases and J by 4 bases, with 9 bases of the junction left unmatched. CDR1 WSHSY and CDR2 SAAADI come from the germline V gene. CDR3 nucleotide sequence: TGCGCCAGCTATACCCCGGGACTAGCGGGAGGATACAATGAGCAGTTCTTC. Translation: CASYTPGLAGGYNEQFF.

V usage is TRBV29-1 and J usage is TRBJ2-7; D may be TRBD1 (5 bases). V was cut by 6 bases and J by 2 bases, with 8 bases left in between. CDR3 length: 11 amino acids. CDR1 and CDR2 (germline): SQVTM, ANQGSEA. This CDR3 reads CSVTQAYEQYF. The CDR3, as DNA: TGCAGCGTAACACAGGCCTACGAGCAGTACTTC.

V is TRBV27 and J is TRBJ2-2, with 10 nucleotides matching TRBD2. This CDR3 is 15 amino acids long. V was clipped by 9 bases and J by 6 bases; unmatched bases: 10. Germline loops: CDR1 MNHEY, CDR2 SMNVEV (reference sequence). The CDR3 region is CASLAGTSDAGELFF. The CDR3 DNA reads as TGTGCCAGTCTAGCCGGGACTAGCGACGCCGGGGAGCTGTTTTTT.

CDR3 in DNA: TGTGCCAGCAGTTCAGACAGATATACTTCCTACGAGCAGTACTTC. Translation gives CASSSDRYTSYEQYF. The V call is TRBV28, the J call TRBJ2-7, with D possibly matching TRBD1 (5 bases). V dropped 4 bases and J dropped 1 base, with 14 bases sitting between them. The CDR3 has 15 residues. In germline, CDR1 is MDHEN, CDR2 SYDVKM.

This chain joins TRBV28 and TRBJ2-7; TRBD1 matches at 11 bases. CDR1 MDHEN and CDR2 SYDVKM come from the germline V gene. This CDR3 is built from 17 residues. V was pared by 6 bases and J by 5 bases, with 15 bases of the junction left unmatched. CDR3 sequence reads: CASSKGGASGQGDEQYF. The CDR3 DNA follows: TGTGCCAGCAGCAAAGGGGGGGCGTCGGGACAGGGGGACGAGCAGTACTTC. Filled out from reference TRBV28 and TRBJ2-7, the complete variable domain reads DVKVTQSSRYLVKRTGEKVFLECVQDMDHENMFWYRQDPGLGLRLIYFSYDVKMKEKGDIPEGYSVSREKKERFSLILESASTNQTSMYLCASSKGGASGQGDEQYFGPGTRLTVT.

The chain recombines TRBV5-6 with TRBJ2-7; the D gene is possibly TRBD1 (5 bases). V lost 7 bases to trimming and J lost 8 bases, with 19 bases between them. There are 13 residues in the CDR3. Germline V CDR1 and CDR2: SGHDT, YYEEEE. The CDR3, as DNA: TGTGCCAGCCAAGGGGATCCATCTACGAAGCAGTACTTC. Translation gives CASQGDPSTKQYF. The variable domain in full, with the rest retrieved from reference TRBV5-6 and TRBJ2-7, is DAGVTQSPTHLIKTRGQQVTLRCSPKSGHDTVSWYQQALGQGPQFIFQYYEEEERQRGNFPDRFSGHQFPNYSSELNVNALLLGDSALYLCASQGDPSTKQYFGPGTRLTVT.

The chain combines TRBV7-9 with TRBJ2-6; D assignment may be TRBD1 or TRBD2 (5 bases each). The germline V and J ends were trimmed by 4 bases and 6 bases, with 22 bases remaining between them. Per germline, CDR1 SEHNR and CDR2 FQNEAQ (reference sequence). The CDR3 length is 18 residues. CDR3 amino acids: CASSSPMWDGLAANVLTF. CDR3 in DNA: TGTGCCAGCAGCTCCCCCATGTGGGACGGCTTAGCGGCCAACGTCCTGACTTTC.

This chain uses TRBV10-3 with TRBJ1-5; TRBD1 aligns across 9 bases. This CDR3 comprises 16 residues. V trimming: 6 bases; J trimming: 6 bases; junction bases outside the gene matches: 12. From germline, CDR1 is ENHRY and CDR2 SYGVKD. The chain's CDR3 is CAISRDRAGQSQPQHF. The CDR3 DNA is TGTGCCATCAGCCGGGACAGGGCAGGACAAAGTCAGCCCCAGCATTTT.

CDR3 in amino acids: CSVRRERADTQYF. The CDR3 DNA sequence: TGCAGCGTTAGGCGGGAGAGGGCAGATACGCAGTATTTT. The rearrangement joins TRBV29-1 to TRBJ2-3, with 7 bases that match TRBD2. J was trimmed by 4 bases and V by 5 bases; bases with no gene match: 6. This CDR3 is 13 amino acids long. The germline V gene has CDR1 SQVTM and CDR2 ANQGSEA.

The J gene is TRBJ1-3, the V gene TRBV5-1; D is unresolved. CDR1 SGHRS and CDR2 YFSETQ come from the germline V gene. There are 15 residues in the CDR3. The V and J ends lost 3 bases and 0 bases respectively, with 10 bases between them. CDR3 nucleotide sequence: TGCGCCAGCAGCTCGACATCCGACTCTGGAAACACCATATATTTT. Translation gives CASSSTSDSGNTIYF.

The V call is TRBV18, the J call TRBJ2-2; possible D gene TRBD1, 5 bases. The CDR3 consists of 16 residues. Between the trimmed V and J ends, which lost 2 bases and 3 bases, there was a span of 13 bases. Germline V gene lookup returns CDR1 KGHSH and CDR2 LQKENI. The DNA for the CDR3 is TGTGCCAGCTCACCAAGGCAGGGCGTGGACACCGGGGAGCTGTTTTTT. Amino acid sequence: CASSPRQGVDTGELFF.

The chain joins TRBV6-6 to TRBJ1-2, with D maybe TRBD1 (6 bases). CDR1 and CDR2 from the germline V gene are MNHNY and SVGAGI (reference sequence). The CDR3 spans 13 residues. Trimming removed 6 bases from V and 7 bases from J, with 15 bases in between. The CDR3 coding sequence is TGTGCCAGCAGACAAGCGGGGGGCGGTGGCTACACCTTC. Its translation: CASRQAGGGGYTF.

V usage is TRBV6-5 and J usage is TRBJ1-2, with D uncertain. CDR3 length: 13 residues. The V gene lost 6 bases and the J gene lost 1 base, with 9 bases spanning the gap. The germline gives CDR1 MNHEY, CDR2 SVGAGI. The CDR3 spells CASRPGYNYGYTF. The CDR3 DNA is TGTGCCAGCAGGCCGGGTTATAACTATGGCTACACCTTC.

This chain connects TRBV27 to TRBJ2-6, with D possibly TRBD2 on 6 matching bases. Between the trimmed V and J ends, which lost 3 bases and 2 bases, there was a span of 11 bases. This CDR3 contains 16 residues. Germline-derived CDR1 and CDR2 are MNHEY and SMNVEV (reference sequence). CDR3: CASSFPRGAGANVLTF. DNA of the CDR3: TGTGCCAGCAGTTTCCCCCGCGGGGCTGGGGCCAACGTCCTGACTTTC.

A few counts support this clone. V usage is TRBV30 and J usage is TRBJ1-4, with no clear D. This CDR3 is 16 amino acids long. Germline CDR1 is GTSNPN and CDR2 is SVGIG (reference sequence). V was trimmed by 3 bases and J by 0 bases, leaving 14 bases between them. CDR3 sequence: CAWRRGRWATNEKLFF. The DNA of the CDR3 is TGTGCCTGGAGAAGAGGGCGGTGGGCAACTAATGAAAAACTGTTTTTT.

The rearrangement joins TRBV25-1 to TRBJ2-2, with D unresolved. In germline, CDR1 is MGHDK, CDR2 SYGVNS. V lost 4 bases and J 1 base, leaving 4 bases between the germline ends. This CDR3 spans 13 amino acids. As DNA, the CDR3 is TGTGCCAGCAGTGGAATGAACACCGGGGAGCTGTTTTTT. This encodes CASSGMNTGELFF.

The J gene is TRBJ2-2, the V gene TRBV7-2; D could derive from TRBD1 or TRBD2 (6 bases each). The CDR3 is made up of 13 amino acids. V shed 5 bases and J shed 15 bases, with 19 bases lying between them. The V gene's germline CDR1 is SGHTA and CDR2 FQGNSA. In nucleotides, the CDR3 is TGTGCCAGCAGCCAGGGGACTTTTGCCCCCGTGTTTTTT. Protein sequence: CASSQGTFAPVFF.

The chain uses TRBV15 and TRBJ2-2, with D unclear. The CDR3 extends over 14 amino acids. CDR1 is LNHNV and CDR2 is YYDKDF in the germline V gene (reference sequence). Trimming took 6 bases from V and 7 from J, leaving 15 bases between them. This chain's CDR3 is CATRMELANGELFF. The CDR3, as DNA: TGTGCCACCAGGATGGAATTAGCAAACGGGGAGCTGTTTTTT.

V usage is TRBV28 and J usage is TRBJ2-2; D possibly matches TRBD1 or TRBD2 (6 bases each). Deletions cut 5 bases from V and 3 bases from J, with 13 bases between. The CDR3 has 15 residues. Germline V gene lookup returns CDR1 MDHEN and CDR2 SYDVKM. CDR3 sequence reads: CASSTGGGYTGELFF. As DNA, the CDR3 is TGTGCCAGCAGTACCGGGGGCGGGTACACCGGGGAGCTGTTTTTT.